The following is a TCR beta chain sequence with its context. The data stem from a study of blood T cells in healthy people across ages. With V trimmed by 6 bases and J by 15 bases, 9 bases remained unmatched. The CDR3 extends over 12 amino acids. The germline CDR1 and CDR2 sequences are SNHLY and FYNNEI. It was with a sample-barcoded 5' primer and a J-beta primer mix that a second PCR of about 6 to 12 cycles was run. TCRdb passed the 5' RACE reads through MiXCR, listing each CDR3 protein once. The sample holds more than 1.4 million distinct CDR3 sequences, 42% seen once. The receptor was isolated from a young woman in good health. This chain links TRBV2 with TRBJ2-4; TRBD2 matches at 9 bases. The sequencing input was blood. CDR3 in DNA: TGTGCCAGCAGAGAAAATAGCGGGAGAGGGTACTTC. Protein: CASRENSGRGYF.